These T cell receptor beta chains were read from a single sample in a study of blood T cell repertoires in COVID-19. Here immunoSEQ multiplex PCR was the method, and the copy in TCRdb shows in-frame clones only, minus some. This sample has more than 50,000 clones, with approximately 90% found just once. The sequenced material came from peripheral blood. Receptor source: a human donor in a cohort sampled during active COVID-19. Both conserved end residues are part of each CDR3. The D gene is left open where the match is weak. Clone sizes are given selectively: once, few, many, or a class where the clone is expanded.

TRBJ2-6 NA NA TRBV11-3 CASSPEGRSGANVLTF TGTGCCAGCAGTCCTGAGGGCAGGTCTGGGGCCAACGTCCTGACTTTC
TRBJ2-7 NA NA TRBV3-1/TRBV3-2 CASSQDSLEGEQYF TGTGCCAGCAGCCAAGACTCCCTGGAGGGAGAGCAGTACTTC
TRBJ2-5 TRBD1 NA TRBV3-1/TRBV3-2 CASSARRGLETQYF TGTGCCAGCAGCGCTCGAAGGGGGCTGGAGACCCAGTACTTC
TRBJ2-3 NA NA TRBV9 CASSVDLETDTQYF TGTGCCAGCAGCGTAGATCTGGAGACAGATACGCAGTATTTT
TRBJ1-2 TRBD1 NA TRBV7-9 CASSLGQGAYYGYTF TGTGCCAGCAGCTTAGGACAGGGGGCATACTATGGCTACACCTTC
TRBJ2-7 TRBD2 NA TRBV4-1 CASSQRTSATYEQYF TGCGCCAGCAGCCAAAGGACTAGCGCAACCTACGAGCAGTACTTC
TRBJ2-1 NA NA TRBV4-3 CASSRTRRGGNEQFF TGCGCCAGCAGCCGAACTAGGCGGGGTGGGAATGAGCAGTTCTTC
TRBJ2-5 TRBD2 NA TRBV28 CASSFSGLAETQYF TGTGCCAGCAGTTTCTCCGGACTAGCGGAGACCCAGTACTTC
TRBJ2-5 NA NA TRBV7-9 CASSLAGKETQYF TGTGCCAGCAGCTTAGCCGGGAAAGAGACCCAGTACTTC
TRBJ1-1 TRBD1 NA TRBV28 CASRDRGQEYDFF TGTGCCAGCAGGGACAGGGGGCAGGAATATGATTTCTTT
TRBJ1-4 NA NA TRBV6-1 CASSERFEKLFF TGTGCCAGCAGTGAACGGTTTGAAAAACTGTTTTTT
TRBJ2-3 NA NA TRBV6-1 CASSEFEGPSTDTQYF TGTGCCAGCAGTGAATTTGAGGGCCCGAGCACAGATACGCAGTATTTT
TRBJ2-3 TRBD2 NA TRBV20-1 CSASGTSLDTQYF TGCAGTGCTAGTGGGACTAGCCTGGATACGCAGTATTTT
TRBJ1-5 NA NA TRBV3-1/TRBV3-2 CASSQGVGGNQPQHF TGTGCCAGCAGCCAAGGAGTGGGAGGCAATCAGCCCCAGCATTTT
TRBJ2-4 NA NA TRBV25-1 CASRESARGNIQYF TGTGCCAGCAGGGAGTCAGCTAGGGGAAACATTCAGTACTTC
TRBJ2-5 NA once TRBV9 CASSAQETQYF TGTGCCAGCAGCGCTCAAGAGACCCAGTACTTC
TRBJ2-2 NA NA TRBV28 CASSSLLRSLLTGELFF TGTGCCAGCAGTTCCCTTCTGAGATCCTTACTCACCGGGGAGCTGTTTTTT
TRBJ2-1 TRBD2 NA TRBV4-2 CASSQEGTSGYNEQFF TGTGCCAGCAGCCAAGAGGGGACTAGCGGCTACAATGAGCAGTTCTTC
TRBJ2-5 NA NA TRBV28 CASSSRETQYF TGTGCCAGCAGTTCTCGGGAGACCCAGTACTTC
TRBJ2-3 TRBD2 NA TRBV4-1 CASSRAGLEGTDTQYF TGCGCCAGCAGCAGGGCAGGACTAGAAGGCACAGATACGCAGTATTTT
TRBJ2-7 NA NA TRBV6-5 CASSHQDSYEQYF TGTGCCAGCAGTCATCAGGACTCCTACGAGCAGTACTTC
TRBJ2-7 TRBD2 NA TRBV4-2 CASSQELAGPYEQYF TGTGCCAGCAGCCAAGAACTAGCGGGCCCGTACGAGCAGTACTTC
TRBJ1-6 NA NA TRBV6-1 CASSDRQVLNSPLHF TGTGCCAGCAGTGACCGACAGGTCCTGAATTCACCCCTCCACTTT
TRBJ1-4 NA few TRBV5-1 CASSLATSRKLFF TGCGCCAGCAGCTTGGCTACTAGCCGAAAACTGTTTTTT
TRBJ1-5 NA NA TRBV19 CASSIERLGNQPQHF TGTGCCAGTAGTATAGAGCGGTTGGGCAATCAGCCCCAGCATTTT
TRBJ1-4 NA NA TRBV7-2 CASSFPRGGTNEKLFF TGTGCCAGCAGCTTCCCCCGTGGGGGGACTAATGAAAAACTGTTTTTT
TRBJ2-1 TRBD2 NA TRBV5-4 CASSTIAGPYNEQFF TGTGCCAGCAGCACTATAGCGGGGCCCTACAATGAGCAGTTCTTC
TRBJ1-1 NA once TRBV27 CASSLYPRSEAFF TGTGCCAGCAGTTTGTACCCGCGGTCTGAAGCTTTCTTT
TRBJ2-3 TRBD2 NA TRBV5-4 CASSLAGLAGAGTDTQYF TGTGCCAGCAGCTTGGCGGGACTAGCGGGAGCCGGCACAGATACGCAGTATTTT
TRBJ2-1 TRBD1 NA TRBV5-1 CASSWDRGYTINEQFF TGCGCCAGCAGCTGGGACAGGGGGTATACAATCAATGAGCAGTTCTTC
TRBJ2-7 TRBD2 NA TRBV5-1 CASSSLAGGPYEQYF TGCGCCAGCAGTTCACTAGCGGGAGGCCCCTACGAGCAGTACTTC
TRBJ2-5 TRBD2 NA TRBV15 CATSSRGGAETQYF TGTGCCACCTCTTCTCGCGGGGGGGCGGAGACCCAGTACTTC
TRBJ1-2 NA NA TRBV10-3 CAIMEGSTGYGYTF TGTGCCATCATGGAGGGATCCACGGGCTATGGCTACACCTTC
TRBJ1-4 TRBD1 NA TRBV5-1 CASSTTGVNEKLFF TGCGCCAGCAGCACGACAGGGGTTAATGAAAAACTGTTTTTT
TRBJ2-1 NA NA TRBV19 CASRGRDSSYNEQFF TGTGCCAGTCGGGGGAGAGACAGCTCCTACAATGAGCAGTTCTTC
TRBJ2-7 TRBD1 NA TRBV7-9 CASSDRAYEQYF TGTGCCAGCAGCGACAGGGCCTACGAGCAGTACTTC
TRBJ2-5 NA NA TRBV29-1 CSLRQETQYF TGCAGTCTCCGGCAAGAGACCCAGTACTTC
TRBJ2-3 TRBD1 NA TRBV24-1 CATSENPRTGGPDTQYF TGTGCCACCAGTGAGAACCCACGGACAGGAGGTCCAGATACGCAGTATTTT
TRBJ2-2 TRBD2 NA TRBV7-2 CASSLTSGSTGELFF TGTGCCAGCAGCTTAACTAGCGGGAGCACCGGGGAGCTGTTTTTT
TRBJ1-1 NA NA TRBV29-1 CSAIAAGALYEAFF TGCAGCGCCATTGCCGCGGGGGCCCTCTATGAAGCTTTCTTT
TRBJ2-7 NA NA TRBV19 CASSMGTGRQQYF TGTGCCAGTAGTATGGGTACAGGGCGGCAGCAGTACTTC
TRBJ2-1 NA NA TRBV5-1 CASREGAGSSNEQFF TGCGCCAGCAGGGAGGGAGCGGGTTCGAGTAATGAGCAGTTCTTC
TRBJ2-1 TRBD1 NA TRBV5-1 CASSKDRVNEQFF TGCGCCAGCAGCAAGGACAGGGTCAATGAGCAGTTCTTC
TRBJ1-3 NA NA TRBV3-1/TRBV3-2 CASSQDTRNTIYF TGTGCCAGCAGCCAGGACACACGAAACACCATATATTTT
TRBJ2-7 NA few TRBV29-1 CSVEKSGTGTYEQYF TGCAGCGTTGAGAAAAGCGGGACAGGAACCTACGAGCAGTACTTC
TRBJ2-7 NA NA TRBV9 CASSVAGAPQYF TGTGCCAGCAGCGTAGCTGGGGCGCCGCAGTACTTC
TRBJ1-5 NA once TRBV6-5 CASSSGLGQPQHF TGTGCCAGCAGTTCGGGACTCGGACAGCCCCAGCATTTT